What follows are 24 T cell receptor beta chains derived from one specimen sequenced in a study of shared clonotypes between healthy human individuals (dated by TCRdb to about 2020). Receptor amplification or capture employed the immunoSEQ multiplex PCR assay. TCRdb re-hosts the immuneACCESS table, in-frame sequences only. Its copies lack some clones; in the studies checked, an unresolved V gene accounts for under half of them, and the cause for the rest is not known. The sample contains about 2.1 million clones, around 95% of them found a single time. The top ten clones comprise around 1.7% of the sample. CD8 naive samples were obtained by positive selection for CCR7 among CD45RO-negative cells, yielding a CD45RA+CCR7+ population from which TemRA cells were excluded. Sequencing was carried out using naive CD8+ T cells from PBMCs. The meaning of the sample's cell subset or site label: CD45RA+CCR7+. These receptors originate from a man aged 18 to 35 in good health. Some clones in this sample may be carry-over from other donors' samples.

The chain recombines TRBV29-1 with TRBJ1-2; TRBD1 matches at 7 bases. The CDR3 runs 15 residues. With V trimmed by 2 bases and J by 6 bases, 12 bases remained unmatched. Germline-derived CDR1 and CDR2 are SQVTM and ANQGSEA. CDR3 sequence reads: CSVETGVSLSDGYTF. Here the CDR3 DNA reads TGCAGCGTTGAAACAGGGGTTTCCCTATCAGATGGCTACACCTTC.

CDR3 sequence reads: CASSRGTSTAKGELFF. The DNA for the CDR3 is TGCGCCAGCAGCCGCGGGACTAGCACCGCAAAGGGGGAGCTGTTTTTT. The chain couples TRBV4-3 to TRBJ2-2, with TRBD2 matching 9 bases. CDR3 length: 16 residues. Germline lookup yields CDR1 LGHNA and CDR2 YSLEER. The trim removed 4 bases at V and 8 bases at J, leaving 11 bases unmatched.

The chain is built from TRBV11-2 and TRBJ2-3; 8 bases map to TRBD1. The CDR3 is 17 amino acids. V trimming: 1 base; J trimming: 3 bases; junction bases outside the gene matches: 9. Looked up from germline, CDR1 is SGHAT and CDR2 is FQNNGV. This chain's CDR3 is CASSLAGQGIGTDTQYF. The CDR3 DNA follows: TGTGCCAGCAGCTTAGCAGGACAGGGAATAGGAACAGATACGCAGTATTTT.

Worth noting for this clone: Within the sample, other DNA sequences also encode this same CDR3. The CDR3 loop is CASSFGGAAYNEQFF. Written as DNA, the CDR3 is TGTGCCAGCAGTTTCGGAGGGGCCGCCTACAATGAGCAGTTCTTC. The V and J genes are TRBV27 and TRBJ2-1; possibly TRBD2 for D (6 bases). The CDR3 contains 15 residues. Between the trimmed V and J ends, which lost 3 bases and 2 bases, there was a span of 11 bases. Germline-derived CDR1 and CDR2 are MNHEY and SMNVEV (reference sequence).

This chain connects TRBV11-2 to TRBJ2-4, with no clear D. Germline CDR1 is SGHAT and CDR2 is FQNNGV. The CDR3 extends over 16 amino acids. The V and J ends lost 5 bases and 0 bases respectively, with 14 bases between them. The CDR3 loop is CASSLNNRLAKNIQYF. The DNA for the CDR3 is TGTGCCAGCAGCCTAAACAATAGACTAGCCAAAAACATTCAGTACTTC.

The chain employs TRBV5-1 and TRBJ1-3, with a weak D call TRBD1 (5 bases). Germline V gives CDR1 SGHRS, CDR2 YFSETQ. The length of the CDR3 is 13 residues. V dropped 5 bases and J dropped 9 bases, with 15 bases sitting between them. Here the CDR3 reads CASRARDETTIYF. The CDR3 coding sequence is TGCGCCAGCAGAGCCAGGGATGAGACCACCATATATTTT.

The CDR3 is CASSFTGGGQEQYF. In nucleotides, the CDR3 is TGTGCCAGCAGCTTTACTGGCGGGGGCCAGGAGCAGTACTTC. The J gene is TRBJ2-7, the V gene TRBV5-4, with D maybe TRBD2 (7 bases). With 2 bases removed from V and 7 bases from J, the gap between germline ends came to 16 bases. Germline lookup yields CDR1 SGHNT and CDR2 YYREEE (reference sequence). The CDR3 has 14 amino acids.

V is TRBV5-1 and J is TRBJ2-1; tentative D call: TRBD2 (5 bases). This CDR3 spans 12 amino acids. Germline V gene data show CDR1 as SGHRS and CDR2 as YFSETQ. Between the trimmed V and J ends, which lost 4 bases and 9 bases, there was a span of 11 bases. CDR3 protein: CASSNLALEQFF. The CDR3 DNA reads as TGCGCCAGCAGCAATCTAGCACTTGAGCAGTTCTTC.

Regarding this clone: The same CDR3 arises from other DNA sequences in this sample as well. CDR3 loop: CASSLRSYEQYF. CDR3 DNA: TGTGCCAGCAGTTTAAGGTCCTACGAGCAGTACTTC. V and J are TRBV28 and TRBJ2-7; no firm D call. From germline, CDR1 is MDHEN and CDR2 SYDVKM. The V end lost 2 bases, the J end lost 1 base, and 3 bases lay between the germline ends. There are 12 residues in the CDR3.

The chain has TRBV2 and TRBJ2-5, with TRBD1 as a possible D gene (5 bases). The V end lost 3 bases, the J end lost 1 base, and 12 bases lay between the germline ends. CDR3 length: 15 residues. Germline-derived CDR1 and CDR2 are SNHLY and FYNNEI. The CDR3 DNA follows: TGTGCCAGCAGTGAGGGAAAAGACAGCCAAGAGACCCAGTACTTC. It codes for CASSEGKDSQETQYF.

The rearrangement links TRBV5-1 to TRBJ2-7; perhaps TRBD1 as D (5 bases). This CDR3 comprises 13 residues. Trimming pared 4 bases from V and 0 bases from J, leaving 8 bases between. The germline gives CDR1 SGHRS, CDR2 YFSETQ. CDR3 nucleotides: TGCGCCAGCAGCCAGGACAACTCCTACGAGCAGTACTTC. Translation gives CASSQDNSYEQYF. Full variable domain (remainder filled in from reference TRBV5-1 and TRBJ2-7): KAGVTQTPRYLIKTRGQQVTLSCSPISGHRSVSWYQQTPGQGLQFLFEYFSETQRNKGNFPGRFSGRQFSNSRSEMNVSTLELGDSALYLCASSQDNSYEQYFGPGTRLTVT.

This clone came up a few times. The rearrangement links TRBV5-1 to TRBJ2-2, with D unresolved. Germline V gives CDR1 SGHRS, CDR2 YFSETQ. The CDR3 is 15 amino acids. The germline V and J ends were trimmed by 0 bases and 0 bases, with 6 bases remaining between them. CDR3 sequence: CASSLVAANTGELFF. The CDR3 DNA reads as TGCGCCAGCAGCTTGGTGGCAGCGAACACCGGGGAGCTGTTTTTT.

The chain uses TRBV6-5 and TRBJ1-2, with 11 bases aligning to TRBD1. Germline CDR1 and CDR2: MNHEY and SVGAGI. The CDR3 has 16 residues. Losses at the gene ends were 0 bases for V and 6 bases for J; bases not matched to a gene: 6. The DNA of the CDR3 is TGTGCCAGCAGTTACTCCCCGGGACAGGGGGTCGATGGCTACACCTTC. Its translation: CASSYSPGQGVDGYTF.

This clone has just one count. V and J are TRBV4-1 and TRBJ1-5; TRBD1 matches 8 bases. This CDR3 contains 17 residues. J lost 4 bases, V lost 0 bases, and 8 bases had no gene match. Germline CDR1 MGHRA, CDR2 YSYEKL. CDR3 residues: CASSQEPRTGRNQPQHF. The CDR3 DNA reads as TGCGCCAGCAGCCAAGAGCCCAGGACAGGGCGAAATCAGCCCCAGCATTTT.

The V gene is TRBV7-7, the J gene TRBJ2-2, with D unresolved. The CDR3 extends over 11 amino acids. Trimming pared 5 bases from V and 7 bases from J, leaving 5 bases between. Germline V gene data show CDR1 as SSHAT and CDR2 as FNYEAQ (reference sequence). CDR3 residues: CASSPGGELFF. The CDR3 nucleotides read TGTGCCAGCAGCCCAGGCGGGGAGCTGTTTTTT.

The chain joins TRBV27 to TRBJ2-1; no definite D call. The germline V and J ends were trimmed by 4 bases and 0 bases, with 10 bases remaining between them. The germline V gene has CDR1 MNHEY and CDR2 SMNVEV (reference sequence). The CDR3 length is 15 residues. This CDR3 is CASSWGDPSYNEQFF. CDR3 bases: TGTGCCAGCAGTTGGGGTGACCCCTCCTACAATGAGCAGTTCTTC.

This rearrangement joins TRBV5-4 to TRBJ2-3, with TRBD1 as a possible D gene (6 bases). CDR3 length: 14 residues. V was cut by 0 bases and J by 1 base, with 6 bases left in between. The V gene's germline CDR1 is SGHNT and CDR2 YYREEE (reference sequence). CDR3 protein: CASSLDRGTDTQYF. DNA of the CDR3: TGTGCCAGCAGCTTGGACAGGGGCACAGATACGCAGTATTTT. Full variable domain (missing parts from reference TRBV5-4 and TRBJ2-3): ETGVTQSPTHLIKTRGQQVTLRCSSQSGHNTVSWYQQALGQGPQFIFQYYREEENGRGNFPPRFSGLQFPNYSSELNVNALELDDSALYLCASSLDRGTDTQYFGPGTRLTVL.

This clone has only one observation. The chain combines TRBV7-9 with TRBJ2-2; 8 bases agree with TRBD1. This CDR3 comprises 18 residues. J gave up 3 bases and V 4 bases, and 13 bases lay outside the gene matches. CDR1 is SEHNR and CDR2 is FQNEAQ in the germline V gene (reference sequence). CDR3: CASSYTPQGARDTGELFF. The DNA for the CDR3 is TGTGCCAGCAGCTACACCCCCCAGGGGGCCAGGGACACCGGGGAGCTGTTTTTT.

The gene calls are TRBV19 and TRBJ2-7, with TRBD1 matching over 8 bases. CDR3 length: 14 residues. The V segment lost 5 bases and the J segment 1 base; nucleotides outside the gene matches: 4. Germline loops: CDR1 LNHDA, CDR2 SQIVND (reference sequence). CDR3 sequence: CASSFGTGSYEQYF. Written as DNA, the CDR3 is TGTGCCAGTAGTTTCGGGACAGGATCCTACGAGCAGTACTTC.

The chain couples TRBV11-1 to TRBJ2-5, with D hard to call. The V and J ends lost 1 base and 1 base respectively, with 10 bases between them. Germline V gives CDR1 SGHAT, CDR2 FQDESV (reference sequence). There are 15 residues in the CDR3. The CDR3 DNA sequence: TGTGCCAGCAGCTTAGTGGACGGGTTCCAAGAGACCCAGTACTTC. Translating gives CASSLVDGFQETQYF. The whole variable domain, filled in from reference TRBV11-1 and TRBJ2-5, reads EAEVAQSPRYKITEKSQAVAFWCDPISGHATLYWYRQILGQGPELLVQFQDESVVDDSQLPKDRFSAERLKGVDSTLKIQPAELGDSAMYLCASSLVDGFQETQYFGPGTRLLVL.

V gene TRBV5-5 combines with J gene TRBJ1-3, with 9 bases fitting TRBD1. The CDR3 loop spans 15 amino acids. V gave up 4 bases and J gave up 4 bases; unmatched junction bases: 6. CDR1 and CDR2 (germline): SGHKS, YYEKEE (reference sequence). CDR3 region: CASSMDRGRGNTIYF. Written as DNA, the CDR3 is TGTGCCAGCAGCATGGACAGGGGACGAGGAAACACCATATATTTT.

CDR3: CASSVGWPQRYEQYF. In DNA form, the CDR3 reads TGTGCCAGCAGCGTAGGTTGGCCACAGAGGTACGAGCAGTACTTC. The chain joins TRBV7-9 to TRBJ2-7; D not resolved. There are 15 residues in the CDR3. In germline, CDR1 is SEHNR, CDR2 FQNEAQ (reference sequence). Trimming shortened V by 5 bases and J by 4 bases, and 18 bases separated the two germline ends.

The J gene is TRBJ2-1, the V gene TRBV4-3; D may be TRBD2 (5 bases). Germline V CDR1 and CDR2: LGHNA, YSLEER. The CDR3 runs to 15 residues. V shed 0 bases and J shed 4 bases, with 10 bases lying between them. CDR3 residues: CASSQDRTGYNEQFF. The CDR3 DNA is TGCGCCAGCAGCCAAGACCGGACGGGATACAATGAGCAGTTCTTC.

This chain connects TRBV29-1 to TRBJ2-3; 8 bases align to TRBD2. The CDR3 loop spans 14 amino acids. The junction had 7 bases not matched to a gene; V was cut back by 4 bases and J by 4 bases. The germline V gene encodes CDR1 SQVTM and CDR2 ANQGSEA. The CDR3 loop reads CSVAGGLPSDTQYF. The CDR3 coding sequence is TGCAGCGTTGCGGGAGGGCTCCCCTCAGATACGCAGTATTTT.